The 3 T cell receptor beta chains below all came from one sample that was sequenced in a study. TCRdb used MiXCR to reprocess the 5' RACE reads, holding one entry per CDR3 protein. The table lists approximately 60,000 distinct CDR3 sequences, roughly 23% of them singletons. The source material was memory CD4+ T cells sorted from a lymph node. Sample subset: memory CD4+ T cells, CD4+CD45RO+CD25-. The source of these receptors is a female donor with breast cancer.

This clonotype was found a few times. The CDR3 spells CSASSGGWGGEQFF. Here the CDR3 DNA reads TGCAGTGCTAGCTCTGGCGGCTGGGGGGGTGAGCAGTTCTTC. The chain uses TRBV20-1 and TRBJ2-1; 7 bases agree with TRBD2. Germline V lookup: CDR1 DFQATT, CDR2 SNEGSKA (reference sequence). The trim removed 3 bases at V and 9 bases at J, leaving 11 bases unmatched. This CDR3 has 14 amino acids.

Ten or more counts support this clonotype. The V gene is TRBV20-1, the J gene TRBJ1-5; 8 bases agree with TRBD1. Trimming cost V 3 bases and J 3 bases; bases outside gene matches: 4. The length of the CDR3 is 14 residues. CDR1 DFQATT and CDR2 SNEGSKA come from the germline V gene (reference sequence). CDR3 sequence: CSASTGGHNQPQHF. DNA of the CDR3: TGCAGTGCTAGTACAGGGGGACACAATCAGCCCCAGCATTTT.

As concerns this clonotype: This may be a read error: a much more frequent sequence differs by one nucleotide. This is likely a read error, given that the CDR3 carries no conserved phenylalanine or tryptophan at its end. This chain connects TRBV12-3 or TRBV12-4 to TRBJ1-5; 12 bases line up with TRBD1. This CDR3 is 17 amino acids long. Germline trimming cut 6 bases from V and 5 bases from J; bases unmatched to any gene: 11. The CDR3 coding sequence is TGTGCCAGCAGCAAGCCCCCGGGACAGGGGGCCTATCAGCCCCAGCATTCT. Translating gives CASSKPPGQGAYQPQHS.